The T cell receptor beta chain described here comes from a study of cytomegalovirus exposure and HLA in healthy donors (dated by TCRdb to 2016 to 2017). Some background on the complete study: An earlier analysis of roughly 500 of the donors reported more than 250 Gb of sequence data and 120 million or so unique TCR beta sequences from roughly 200 million T cells. Roughly 300 gigabases of sequencing data and around 87 million unique TCR sequences were included in an early release covering several hundred HLA-typed donors. The genetic ancestry cluster associated with self-reported Caucasian donors included 81% of the approximately 410 genotyped donors. The study aimed to test whether cataloging public T cell receptors could reveal signatures of past pathogen exposure. The T cell repertoires of around 730 subjects were profiled by immunosequencing and related to cytomegalovirus serostatus. Besides the first cohort of around 700 subjects, a separate validation cohort made up of 95 to 150 different subjects was used. High-throughput TCR immunosequencing, statistical association of individual TCRs with disease status, and machine learning were combined to predict cytomegalovirus infection status. A later analysis re-examined previously published TCR beta repertoires from several hundred donors and added high-resolution HLA genotyping to investigate patterns of TCR occurrence. Rather than using new phenotypic data, the later analysis identified candidate immune exposures from TCR beta sequences and from how often those sequences occurred across donors. In an earlier analysis of 587 of the donors, high-throughput TCR beta sequencing was used to judge whether each TCR beta V gene segment behaved as functional or pseudogenic. Alongside the repertoire data, information on donor age, sex, ethnicity and CMV serostatus was compiled. A later genetic analysis took genome-wide SNP genotypes for about three fifths of the roughly 700 donors and used that subset as a discovery cohort. All discovery cohort repertoires had been generated on a single sequencing platform. HLA typing included class I and class II loci at four-digit resolution. Typing coverage varied by locus: roughly 620-630 donors for A, B, C, DRB1 and DQB1; roughly 560 for DQA1; 600 to 610 for DPA1; 450 to 480 for DPB1. Roughly 5 DR-DQ haplotypes were handled as single units for association and clustering because linkage in the cohort was strong. Among roughly 370 genotyped donors of the cohort, an average of around 240,000 unique TCR beta nucleotide sequences were sequenced per donor, around 18% of them non-productive. Overall results and qualifications from the work: The presence/absence analyses assumed that sequencing depth was roughly uniform across donors, and that assumption may not be true. Because HLA typing was unavailable for some donors at each locus, only the typed subset was used in association tests. According to the authors, the approach could potentially be generalized to other disease states and immunological phenotypes. In a later analysis, the rate of TCR association differed among HLA loci, with DRB1 alleles having the most associated TCRs and HLA-C alleles having the fewest. In an earlier analysis of about 540 of the donors, most TCR beta V segments were observed in productive rearrangements about 87% or about 30% of the time, broadly matching IMGT annotations. According to a later analysis, most CMV-associated TCR beta chains appeared to be HLA-restricted, and the HLA associations seemed to be driven largely by CMV exposure. Because the 87-base-pair reads could not distinguish some IMGT-functional V segments, including TRBV6-2 and TRBV6-3, those segments were excluded. Approximately 16 rarely observed V segments, including chromosome 9 orphons, were excluded from the earlier analysis of approximately 500 of the donors because counts were too low. Immune exposure information for the cohort was limited to CMV serostatus. Linkage disequilibrium might explain the correlated functional status among segregating V segments, but an unknown experimental factor could not be excluded. At a false discovery rate of 0.05, a later analysis linked about 17,000 TCR beta sequences to specific HLA alleles. In a later analysis, HLA-associated TCR beta chains were found to be more clonally expanded and to have lower generation probabilities than equally common non-associated chains. The sequencing pipeline was judged likely to have produced a cluster of highly shared sequence variants as a technical artifact. Several of the top co-occurrence clusters appeared to be linked to parvovirus B19, influenza, CMV and Epstein-Barr virus, according to a later analysis. When HLA alleles, especially DR and DQ, strongly co-occurred, attributing TCR associations to individual alleles was difficult. In this cohort, only TCR beta chains were sequenced, and detectable features were limited by the absence of alpha or paired-chain data. Most TCR sequences were observed very rarely across donors, whereas some public TCRs were present in many individuals. The classifier was reported to diagnose cytomegalovirus status with high specificity and sensitivity in both the original and validation cohorts. According to a later genetic analysis, donors in an Asian-associated ancestry cluster had fewer N-insertions in productive TCRs than the roughly 660-donor mean. An association between a missense DCLRE1C variant and V-gene and J-gene trimming of TCR beta chains was found in a later genetic analysis and replicated in an independent cohort. In the study, some 180 TCR beta chains were listed as associated with cytomegalovirus. In vitro tests confirmed that a few of the cytomegalovirus-associated TCR beta chains recognize cytomegalovirus antigens. A further reported finding was that TCR beta sequences accurately predicted the HLA-A and HLA-B alleles for most subjects in the first cohort.

About this clone: It has no known antigen specificity. One base away there is no much larger clone; base qualities are not given.

V and J are trimmed by 6 bases and 4 bases, and the gene matches miss 8 bases of the junction. Inclusive of the bounding cysteine and phenylalanine, the CDR3 is 16 residues long. Solely the CDR3 DNA is kept, with 48 bases framed from the first base. CDR1 MDHEN and CDR2 SYDVKM are derived from the germline V gene. The cohort comprised hundreds of healthy bone marrow donors. At the time of sampling, every cohort member was nominally healthy, though immune exposures that went unrecorded were likely present. The donor was CMV seropositive and was included in the group of 300 or so seropositive cohort members. Every donor gave a peripheral blood sample, and the peripheral blood mononuclear cells from that sample were used for TCR beta sequencing. Genomic DNA extraction from the blood cell samples was performed with the Qiagen DNeasy Blood Extraction Kit. Library method: the immunoSEQ multiplex PCR assay. The multiplex PCR relied on a mix of 60 forward primers for TCR Vbeta segments and 13 reverse primers for TCR Jbeta segments. Amplification of the CDR3 region of rearranged TCR beta genes was performed with a multiplex PCR assay on genomic DNA. Amplified TCR beta libraries were sequenced as 87-base-pair reads on the Illumina HiSeq System. Concerning the study's data processing: A later analysis counted tens of millions of unique TCR beta chains across the 670 or so repertoires, and approximately 11 million of these chains were shared by at least two donors. Raw reads were error-corrected and collapsed into unique sequences by a nearest-neighbor algorithm in which closely related sequences were merged to remove PCR and sequencing errors. To assign V, D and J gene segments, CDR3 sequences were aligned to IMGT reference sequences. For a sequence to be retained, a match of at least six nucleotides to both a V gene segment and a J gene segment was required. A rearrangement counted as productive if the CDR3 had no stop codons and remained in frame with V and J, and every other rearrangement counted as non-productive. Following IMGT convention, CDR3 was defined as the stretch from the second conserved V-encoded cysteine to the conserved J-encoded phenylalanine. The earlier analysis of approximately 590 of the donors excluded any sequence lacking an unambiguous match to a single V gene segment. In an earlier analysis of 450 to 700 of the donors, V segments were called functional above 56.7% productive rearrangements and were called segregating when the between-donor standard deviation exceeded 5%. A statistical classification framework was developed to diagnose cytomegalovirus status using the catalog of TCR beta chain sequences. In a later analysis, V and J genes were assigned by comparing TCR nucleotide sequences against IMGT/GENE-DB human TR gene sequences. A later analysis assigned CDR3 sequences and most-parsimonious VDJ recombination scenarios with the TCRdist pipeline. In a later analysis, each TCR beta chain was defined by its CDR3 amino acid sequence together with its V-gene family, and reads without a unique V-gene family were excluded. A later analysis removed 500 to 650 highly shared, low-generation-probability nucleotide sequences to deal with suspected cross-contamination and a sequencing artifact. In a later analysis, a clonal expansion index for each public chain was calculated from normalized within-repertoire ranks of inferred template counts. In a later analysis, generation probabilities were computed using a VDJ recombination model fitted to out-of-frame rearrangements, and the results were checked against IGoR. In a later analysis, hypergeometric tests were used to score TCR-TCR, TCR-HLA and TCR-CMV co-occurrence, with a repertoire-size bias correction applied to TCR pairs. To estimate false discovery rates, a later analysis permuted the HLA or CMV assignments 20 times. A later analysis grouped co-occurring TCRs with DBSCAN, adding TCRdist sequence similarity when clustering within HLA-allele-positive subsets. For co-occurrence clustering, repertoires with fewer than 30,000 or more than 120,000 public chains were excluded, along with 4 to 6 repertoires with anomalous nucleotide sharing. Here the immuneACCESS table is served through TCRdb, limited to in-frame sequences with V and J called. Missing clones are a known gap in these copies; in checked studies unresolved V genes cover under half, and the rest lacks a known reason. The D gene and trimming were derived from the DNA, and the V and J assignments and clone size from that table. The sample table contains more than 100,000 clones; only one count was recorded for approximately 66% of them. The biggest ten clones account for more than 6.5% of the sample.

The V and J genes are TRBV28 and TRBJ1-4; TRBD1 aligns with 10 central bases. The sequence came from a woman aged 40 to 50 in good health and CMV-seropositive. What was sequenced was PBMCs. The DNA sequence is TGTGCCAGCAGGACAGGGGGCGCCGGGGGTAATGAAAAACTGTTTTTT. Translated, this is CASRTGGAGGNEKLFF.